The rows below give T cell receptor beta chains drawn from one sample of a study of PD-1 blockade in classical Hodgkin lymphoma. Here immunoSEQ multiplex PCR was the method, and the copy in TCRdb shows in-frame clones only, minus some. This sample has around 23,000 clones, with roughly four fifths found just once. This sample comprised peripheral blood mononuclear cells (PBMCs), obtained before the fourth cycle of nivolumab. Source of these receptors: a human donor with classical Hodgkin lymphoma. The CDR3 runs from the conserved cysteine through the conserved F or W. The D gene is left open where the match is weak. Expanded clones are given a class, and other clones once, few, many or no size at all.

v_call: TRBV7-9; d_call: NA; clone_size: NA; j_call: TRBJ1-1; cdr3_aa: CASSFVTNTEAFF; cdr3_nt: TGTGCCAGCAGCTTCGTTACGAACACTGAAGCTTTCTTT
v_call: TRBV7-9; d_call: NA; clone_size: NA; j_call: TRBJ2-5; cdr3_aa: CASSPRQRQETQYF; cdr3_nt: TGTGCCAGCAGCCCCAGACAGCGCCAAGAGACCCAGTACTTC
v_call: TRBV9; d_call: TRBD1; clone_size: NA; j_call: TRBJ2-3; cdr3_aa: CASSAGQPHSTDTQYF; cdr3_nt: TGTGCCAGCAGCGCGGGACAGCCACATAGCACAGATACGCAGTATTTT
v_call: TRBV7-2; d_call: TRBD1; clone_size: once; j_call: TRBJ1-1; cdr3_aa: CASSRPAGTGTLPTEAFF; cdr3_nt: TGTGCCAGCAGTCGACCAGCCGGGACAGGGACTCTTCCCACTGAAGCTTTCTTT
v_call: TRBV10-2; d_call: NA; clone_size: NA; j_call: TRBJ1-5; cdr3_aa: CASSPTGPDQPQHF; cdr3_nt: TGCGCCAGCAGTCCCACCGGGCCGGATCAGCCCCAGCATTTT
v_call: TRBV27; d_call: NA; clone_size: NA; j_call: TRBJ2-7; cdr3_aa: CASSFSRDHEQYF; cdr3_nt: TGTGCCAGCAGTTTTAGCAGGGACCACGAGCAGTACTTC
v_call: TRBV29-1; d_call: TRBD2; clone_size: NA; j_call: TRBJ2-1; cdr3_aa: CSVEDRQRETDEQFF; cdr3_nt: TGCAGCGTTGAAGATCGGCAGCGGGAGACGGATGAGCAGTTCTTC
v_call: TRBV4-2; d_call: NA; clone_size: NA; j_call: TRBJ2-7; cdr3_aa: CASSQNPLEQYF; cdr3_nt: TGTGCCAGCAGCCAAAACCCGCTCGAGCAGTACTTC
v_call: TRBV25-1; d_call: NA; clone_size: NA; j_call: TRBJ2-7; cdr3_aa: CASSIHLGVYEQYF; cdr3_nt: TGTGCCAGCAGTATCCACTTGGGAGTCTACGAGCAGTACTTC
v_call: TRBV11-2; d_call: NA; clone_size: NA; j_call: TRBJ1-3; cdr3_aa: CASGLTGHGNTIYF; cdr3_nt: TGTGCCAGCGGCTTGACAGGTCACGGAAACACCATATATTTT
v_call: TRBV2; d_call: NA; clone_size: NA; j_call: TRBJ2-5; cdr3_aa: CASSRDRQETQYF; cdr3_nt: TGTGCCAGCAGCCGGGACCGCCAAGAGACCCAGTACTTC
v_call: TRBV27; d_call: NA; clone_size: NA; j_call: TRBJ2-7; cdr3_aa: CASSSPRFGYEQYF; cdr3_nt: TGTGCCAGCAGTTCACCCAGGTTCGGCTACGAGCAGTACTTC
v_call: TRBV14; d_call: NA; clone_size: NA; j_call: TRBJ1-2; cdr3_aa: CASSPPTWRELNGYTF; cdr3_nt: TGTGCCAGCAGCCCTCCTACCTGGAGGGAGTTGAATGGCTACACCTTC
v_call: TRBV30; d_call: NA; clone_size: NA; j_call: TRBJ1-2; cdr3_aa: CAWSVPGGGYTF; cdr3_nt: TGTGCCTGGAGTGTACCGGGCGGCGGCTACACCTTC
v_call: TRBV28; d_call: NA; clone_size: few; j_call: TRBJ1-2; cdr3_aa: CASSLESFYGYTF; cdr3_nt: TGTGCCAGCAGTTTAGAGAGTTTCTATGGCTACACCTTC
v_call: TRBV7-8; d_call: NA; clone_size: NA; j_call: TRBJ1-5; cdr3_aa: CASSLGVLQGKRRYQPQHF; cdr3_nt: TGTGCCAGCAGCCTAGGGGTATTACAGGGAAAACGGAGGTATCAGCCCCAGCATTTT
v_call: TRBV19; d_call: NA; clone_size: NA; j_call: TRBJ2-5; cdr3_aa: CASSILGSVQETQYF; cdr3_nt: TGTGCCAGTAGTATACTGGGATCAGTTCAAGAGACCCAGTACTTC
v_call: TRBV18; d_call: NA; clone_size: NA; j_call: TRBJ1-6; cdr3_aa: CASSPYAANSPLHF; cdr3_nt: TGTGCCAGCTCACCATACGCGGCTAATTCACCCCTCCACTTT
v_call: TRBV28; d_call: NA; clone_size: NA; j_call: TRBJ2-7; cdr3_aa: CASSFLSSLYEQYF; cdr3_nt: TGTGCCAGCAGTTTCCTTTCCTCGTTGTACGAGCAGTACTTC
v_call: TRBV5-6; d_call: NA; clone_size: NA; j_call: TRBJ1-2; cdr3_aa: CASSLAWEGGYTF; cdr3_nt: TGTGCCAGCAGCTTGGCTTGGGAGGGCGGCTACACCTTC
v_call: TRBV5-1; d_call: NA; clone_size: NA; j_call: TRBJ1-2; cdr3_aa: CASSYERGALSYGYTF; cdr3_nt: TGCGCCAGCAGCTATGAGAGAGGGGCGTTGAGCTATGGCTACACCTTC
v_call: TRBV30; d_call: NA; clone_size: NA; j_call: TRBJ2-7; cdr3_aa: CAWSPGSRLYEQYF; cdr3_nt: TGTGCCTGGAGCCCAGGATCGAGATTGTACGAGCAGTACTTC
v_call: TRBV7-9; d_call: NA; clone_size: few; j_call: TRBJ2-7; cdr3_aa: CASSSAKGVPSYEQYF; cdr3_nt: TGTGCCAGCAGCTCCGCGAAAGGGGTACCGTCCTACGAGCAGTACTTC
v_call: TRBV25-1; d_call: NA; clone_size: NA; j_call: TRBJ1-6; cdr3_aa: CASSEYWYNSPLHF; cdr3_nt: TGTGCCAGCAGTGAATATTGGTATAATTCACCCCTCCACTTT
v_call: TRBV7-9; d_call: TRBD2; clone_size: once; j_call: TRBJ2-1; cdr3_aa: CASSVLAGPRSSYNEQFF; cdr3_nt: TGTGCCAGCAGCGTTTTAGCGGGGCCCCGCTCCTCCTACAATGAGCAGTTCTTC
v_call: TRBV15; d_call: NA; clone_size: NA; j_call: TRBJ1-5; cdr3_aa: CATSSPGSGNQPQHF; cdr3_nt: TGTGCCACCAGCAGCCCAGGGTCTGGCAATCAGCCCCAGCATTTT
v_call: TRBV15; d_call: NA; clone_size: NA; j_call: TRBJ1-5; cdr3_aa: CATSRDLNQPQHF; cdr3_nt: TGTGCCACCAGCAGAGATCTTAATCAGCCCCAGCATTTT
v_call: TRBV5-6; d_call: TRBD2; clone_size: NA; j_call: TRBJ2-7; cdr3_aa: CASSLAMASGSYEQYF; cdr3_nt: TGTGCCAGCAGCTTGGCCATGGCTAGCGGGAGCTACGAGCAGTACTTC
v_call: TRBV7-2; d_call: NA; clone_size: NA; j_call: TRBJ1-2; cdr3_aa: CASSLGGAHYGYTF; cdr3_nt: TGTGCCAGCAGCTTAGGGGGGGCGCACTATGGCTACACCTTC
v_call: TRBV5-6; d_call: TRBD2; clone_size: once; j_call: TRBJ2-3; cdr3_aa: CASSFTGLGTDTQYF; cdr3_nt: TGTGCCAGCAGCTTTACTGGACTAGGAACAGATACGCAGTATTTT
v_call: TRBV2; d_call: TRBD2; clone_size: NA; j_call: TRBJ2-1; cdr3_aa: CASRPSLAGASYNEQFF; cdr3_nt: TGTGCCAGCAGACCTTCTCTAGCGGGAGCATCCTACAATGAGCAGTTCTTC